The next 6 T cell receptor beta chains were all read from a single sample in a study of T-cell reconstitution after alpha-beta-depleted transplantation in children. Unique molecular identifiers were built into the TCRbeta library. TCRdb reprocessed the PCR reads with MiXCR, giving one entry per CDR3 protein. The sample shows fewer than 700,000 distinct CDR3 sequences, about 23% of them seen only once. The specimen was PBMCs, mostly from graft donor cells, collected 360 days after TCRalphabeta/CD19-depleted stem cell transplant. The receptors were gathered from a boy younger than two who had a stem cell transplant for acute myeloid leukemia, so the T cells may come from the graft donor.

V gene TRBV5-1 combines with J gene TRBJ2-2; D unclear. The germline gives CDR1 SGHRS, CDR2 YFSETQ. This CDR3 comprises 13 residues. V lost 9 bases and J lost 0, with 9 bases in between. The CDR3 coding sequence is TGCGCCACAGCTGGGACGAACACCGGGGAGCTGTTTTTT. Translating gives CATAGTNTGELFF.

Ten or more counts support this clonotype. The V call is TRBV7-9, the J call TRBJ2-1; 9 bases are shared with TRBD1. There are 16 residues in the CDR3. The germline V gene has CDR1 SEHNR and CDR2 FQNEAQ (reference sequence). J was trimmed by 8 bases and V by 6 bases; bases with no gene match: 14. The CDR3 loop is CASRPTGTGIGHEQFF. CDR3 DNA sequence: TGTGCCAGCAGACCTACCGGGACAGGGATTGGGCATGAGCAGTTCTTC.

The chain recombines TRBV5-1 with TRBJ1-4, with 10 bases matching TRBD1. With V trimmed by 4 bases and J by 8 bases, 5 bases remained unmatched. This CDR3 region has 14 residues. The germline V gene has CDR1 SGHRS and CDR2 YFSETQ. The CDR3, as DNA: TGCGCCAGCAGCCCGGGACAGGGGACCGAAAAACTGTTTTTT. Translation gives CASSPGQGTEKLFF.

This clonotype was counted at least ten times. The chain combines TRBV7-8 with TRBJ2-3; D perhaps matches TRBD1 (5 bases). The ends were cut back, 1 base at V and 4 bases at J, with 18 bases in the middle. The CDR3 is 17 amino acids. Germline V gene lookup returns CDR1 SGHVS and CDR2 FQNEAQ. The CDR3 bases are TGTGCCAGCAGCTTAGGTTTAGGGGTGCTCAGGGCAGATACGCAGTATTTT. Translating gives CASSLGLGVLRADTQYF.

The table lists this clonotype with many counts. The CDR3 spells CASSEVPSGGLTDTQYF. CDR3 in DNA: TGCGCCAGCAGTGAGGTTCCCAGCGGGGGCCTTACAGATACGCAGTATTTT. The rearrangement joins TRBV10-2 to TRBJ2-3, with 8 positions matching TRBD2. Germline V gene sequence: CDR1 WSHSY, CDR2 SAAADI. J gave up 3 bases and V 2 bases, and 10 bases lay outside the gene matches. CDR3 length: 17 amino acids.

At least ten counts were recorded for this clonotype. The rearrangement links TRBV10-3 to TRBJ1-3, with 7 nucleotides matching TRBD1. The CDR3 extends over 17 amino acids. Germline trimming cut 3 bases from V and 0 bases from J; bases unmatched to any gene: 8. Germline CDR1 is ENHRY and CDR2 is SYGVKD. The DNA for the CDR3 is TGTGCCATCAGTGAATGGGACAGCCTCCCCTCTGGAAACACCATATATTTT. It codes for CAISEWDSLPSGNTIYF.